Following are 23 T cell receptor beta chains from one sample sequenced in a study of T cell responses to AZD1222 COVID-19 vaccine. The table came from immunoSEQ multiplex PCR; TCRdb's copy has only in-frame clones and leaves some out. The sample lists 120,000 or so clones, roughly nine tenths occurring once. The sequencing used peripheral blood, collected on day 0 of AZD1222 vaccination. The source of these receptors is an adult in good health.

This chain links TRBV28 with TRBJ2-7, with 11 positions matching TRBD2. The CDR3 has 15 amino acids. Germline V lookup: CDR1 MDHEN, CDR2 SYDVKM. V trimming: 5 bases; J trimming: 7 bases; junction bases outside the gene matches: 10. The CDR3 loop reads CASSRTSGPHEEQYF. CDR3 nucleotide sequence: TGTGCCAGCAGTCGGACTAGCGGGCCCCACGAGGAGCAGTACTTC.

J is TRBJ2-3 and V is TRBV30; TRBD1 might be the D (6 bases). Trimming pared 1 base from V and 2 bases from J, leaving 13 bases between. The CDR3 totals 15 residues. Germline-derived CDR1 and CDR2 are GTSNPN and SVGIG (reference sequence). The CDR3 loop reads CAWSADSLFTDTQYF. The CDR3 DNA reads TGTGCCTGGAGTGCGGACAGTCTTTTCACAGATACGCAGTATTTT.

The rearrangement joins TRBV27 to TRBJ1-5; TRBD1 matches 7 bases. Trimming at V came to 6 bases and at J to 2 bases, leaving 10 bases not matched to a gene. The CDR3 covers 16 residues. CDR1 is MNHEY, CDR2 SMNVEV, per germline (reference sequence). The CDR3 DNA reads as TGTGCCAGCAGGACGGGGGCAGGGGGGGGCAATCAGCCCCAGCATTTT. Its translation is CASRTGAGGGNQPQHF.

J is TRBJ2-1 and V is TRBV6-1, with D perhaps being TRBD1 or TRBD2 (5 bases each). Germline values: CDR1 MNHNS, CDR2 SASEGT. The CDR3 runs 14 residues. Trimming took 0 bases from V and 5 from J, leaving 8 bases between them. CDR3 in amino acids: CASSEAGANNEQFF. CDR3 DNA: TGTGCCAGCAGTGAAGCCGGGGCGAACAATGAGCAGTTCTTC.

CDR3 protein: CASSLDGSGTEAFF. The CDR3 coding sequence is TGCGCCAGCAGCTTGGACGGCTCGGGAACTGAAGCTTTCTTT. The chain uses TRBV5-1 and TRBJ1-1; D uncertain. V dropped 0 bases and J dropped 5 bases, with 11 bases sitting between them. This CDR3 is built from 14 residues. The germline V gene encodes CDR1 SGHRS and CDR2 YFSETQ.

The chain employs TRBV5-1 and TRBJ1-5; D gene unclear. This CDR3 is built from 14 residues. Germline lookup yields CDR1 SGHRS and CDR2 YFSETQ. V was trimmed by 0 bases and J by 5 bases, leaving 9 bases between them. The CDR3 region has the DNA TGCGCCAGCAGCTTGGCCGGGGATCATCAGCCCCAGCATTTT. This translates into CASSLAGDHQPQHF.

In its sample, this clone was seen once. The V and J genes are TRBV19 and TRBJ1-1; TRBD1 aligns across 8 bases. Trimming cost V 5 bases and J 4 bases; bases outside gene matches: 9. Per germline, CDR1 LNHDA and CDR2 SQIVND (reference sequence). The CDR3 is made up of 15 amino acids. The CDR3 spells CASSPRQGSITEAFF. The CDR3 bases are TGTGCCAGTAGTCCCCGACAGGGGTCGATCACTGAAGCTTTCTTT.

The gene calls are TRBV27 and TRBJ2-2, with D possibly being TRBD1 (5 bases). Trimming cost V 3 bases and J 0 bases, with 8 bases left between them. Germline loops: CDR1 MNHEY, CDR2 SMNVEV (reference sequence). The CDR3 is 15 residues long. The CDR3 is CASSFGRANTGELFF. The CDR3, as DNA: TGTGCCAGCAGTTTCGGCAGGGCGAACACCGGGGAGCTGTTTTTT.

The gene calls are TRBV6-5 and TRBJ1-6; possible D gene TRBD1, 6 bases. Trimming took 2 bases from V and 10 from J, leaving 12 bases between them. The germline V gene encodes CDR1 MNHEY and CDR2 SVGAGI. The CDR3 runs to 14 residues. The CDR3 loop is CASSYIRGRSPLHF. The CDR3 DNA reads as TGTGCCAGCAGTTACATCAGGGGTAGATCACCCCTCCACTTT.

The J gene is TRBJ2-3, the V gene TRBV21-1. TRBV21-1 is assigned pseudogene status. The CDR3 has 15 residues. CDR3 DNA: TGTGCCAGCAGCAAAGCATCAACGGCCACAGATACGCAGTATTTT. It encodes CASSKASTATDTQYF.

The chain has TRBV7-2 and TRBJ1-4, with 7 bases lining up with TRBD1. This CDR3 is built from 17 residues. Germline loops: CDR1 SGHTA, CDR2 FQGNSA. The J segment lost 4 bases and the V segment lost 2 bases, leaving 10 bases of the junction unmatched. The DNA for the CDR3 is TGTGCCAGCAGCTTATCTGGGAGGGGGCTCAATAATGAAAAACTGTTTTTT. Translation: CASSLSGRGLNNEKLFF.

About this clone: A read error may account for a junction end that differs from germline. The rearrangement uses TRBV7-9 and TRBJ2-7; possibly TRBD1 for D (6 bases). Germline CDR1 reads SEHNR; CDR2 reads FQNEAQ (reference sequence). The CDR3 length is 15 residues. The CDR3, as DNA: TGTGCCAGCAGGTTAGGGGGTATCGGATCCTACGAGCAGTACTTC. Translation gives CASRLGGIGSYEQYF.

The chain is built from TRBV5-1 and TRBJ1-4; D ambiguous. With 0 bases removed from V and 7 bases from J, the gap between germline ends came to 13 bases. Germline-derived CDR1 and CDR2 are SGHRS and YFSETQ. The CDR3 has 15 residues. The DNA for the CDR3 is TGCGCCAGCAGCTTGGCCCCCCCGGAGGGTGAAAAACTGTTTTTT. This codes for CASSLAPPEGEKLFF.

The V call is TRBV3-1 (or the pseudogene TRBV3-2), the J call TRBJ1-3; perhaps TRBD1 as D (5 bases). The CDR3 runs 12 residues. The V gene lost 8 bases and the J gene lost 0 bases, with 5 bases spanning the gap. Looked up from germline, CDR1 is LGHDT and CDR2 is YNNKEL (reference sequence). As DNA, the CDR3 is TGTGCCAGCGGGGCCTCTGGAAACACCATATATTTT. The encoded protein is CASGASGNTIYF.

Only one count was recorded for this clone. The chain is built from TRBV2 and TRBJ1-1; no firm D call. The germline V gene encodes CDR1 SNHLY and CDR2 FYNNEI. This CDR3 has 14 residues. V shed 10 bases and J shed 5 bases, with 20 bases lying between them. DNA for the CDR3: TGTGCCACCTCACCGTATACCACAAGAACTGAAGCTTTCTTT. Translated: CATSPYTTRTEAFF.

This CDR3 is CASSQDRGGYNSPLHF. CDR3 bases: TGTGCCAGCAGCCAGGACAGGGGTGGTTATAATTCACCCCTCCACTTT. The V gene is TRBV4-2, the J gene TRBJ1-6; 9 bases fit TRBD1. CDR1 is LGHNA, CDR2 YNFKEQ, per germline. V dropped 3 bases and J dropped 4; count of bases not matched to a gene: 4. There are 16 residues in the CDR3.

This clone was picked up one time. The CDR3 loop reads CASSPKPTSDEKLFF. The DNA for the CDR3 is TGTGCCAGCAGTCCCAAGCCAACCTCGGATGAAAAACTGTTTTTT. The chain has TRBV27 and TRBJ1-4; no definite D call. Germline CDR1 MNHEY, CDR2 SMNVEV (reference sequence). The CDR3 totals 15 residues. Trimming stripped 5 bases from V and 6 bases from J, with 16 bases between.

Remarks on this clone: Additional DNA sequences in this sample encode the identical CDR3. The chain carries TRBV7-2 and TRBJ1-1; possibly TRBD1 for D (5 bases). The V end was cut by 3 bases, the J end by 3 bases, with 8 bases between. This CDR3 spans 13 amino acids. Per germline, CDR1 SGHTA and CDR2 FQGNSA. CDR3 bases: TGTGCCAGCAGCTTCGGGGGTCACACTGAAGCTTTCTTT. Translated, it gives CASSFGGHTEAFF.

This chain connects TRBV30 to TRBJ1-5; 7 nucleotides align to TRBD1. CDR1 and CDR2 (germline): GTSNPN, SVGIG (reference sequence). The CDR3 is 15 residues long. With V trimmed by 2 bases and J by 5 bases, 9 bases remained unmatched. CDR3 loop: CAWSTRTGGYQPQHF. The CDR3 nucleotides are TGTGCCTGGAGTACCCGGACAGGAGGCTATCAGCCCCAGCATTTT.

This chain links TRBV11-2 with TRBJ2-7; D is uncertain. Germline CDR1 reads SGHAT; CDR2 reads FQNNGV. V lost 1 base and J 6 bases, leaving 7 bases between the germline ends. The CDR3 is 12 amino acids. CDR3 region: CASSLGLAEQYF. The CDR3 DNA follows: TGTGCCAGCAGCTTAGGTCTCGCCGAGCAGTACTTC.

The chain links TRBV15 to TRBJ1-5, with D possibly matching TRBD1 (5 bases). Germline assignment: CDR1 LNHNV and CDR2 YYDKDF (reference sequence). This CDR3 is 14 amino acids long. The V gene lost 0 bases and the J gene lost 6 bases, with 9 bases spanning the gap. The CDR3 is CATSRDRGFQPQHF. CDR3 sequence (DNA): TGTGCCACCAGCAGAGATAGGGGATTTCAGCCCCAGCATTTT.

V is TRBV6-4 and J is TRBJ2-1; 8 bases are a match to TRBD2. The CDR3 runs to 19 residues. Unmatched junction bases numbered 16, after V lost 0 bases and J lost 6 bases. The V gene's germline CDR1 is MRHNA and CDR2 SNTAGT. In DNA form, the CDR3 reads TGTGCCAGCAGTGACTCAGCAATCGGGGGGACTAGTCGGCGCAATGAGCAGTTCTTC. This translates into CASSDSAIGGTSRRNEQFF.

The chain recombines TRBV27 with TRBJ1-6; D is unclear. The length of the CDR3 is 12 residues. The V and J ends lost 7 bases and 7 bases respectively, with 8 bases between them. The germline V gene encodes CDR1 MNHEY and CDR2 SMNVEV (reference sequence). CDR3 amino acids: CASMGSNSPLHF. As DNA, the CDR3 is TGTGCCAGCATGGGCAGCAATTCACCCCTCCACTTT.